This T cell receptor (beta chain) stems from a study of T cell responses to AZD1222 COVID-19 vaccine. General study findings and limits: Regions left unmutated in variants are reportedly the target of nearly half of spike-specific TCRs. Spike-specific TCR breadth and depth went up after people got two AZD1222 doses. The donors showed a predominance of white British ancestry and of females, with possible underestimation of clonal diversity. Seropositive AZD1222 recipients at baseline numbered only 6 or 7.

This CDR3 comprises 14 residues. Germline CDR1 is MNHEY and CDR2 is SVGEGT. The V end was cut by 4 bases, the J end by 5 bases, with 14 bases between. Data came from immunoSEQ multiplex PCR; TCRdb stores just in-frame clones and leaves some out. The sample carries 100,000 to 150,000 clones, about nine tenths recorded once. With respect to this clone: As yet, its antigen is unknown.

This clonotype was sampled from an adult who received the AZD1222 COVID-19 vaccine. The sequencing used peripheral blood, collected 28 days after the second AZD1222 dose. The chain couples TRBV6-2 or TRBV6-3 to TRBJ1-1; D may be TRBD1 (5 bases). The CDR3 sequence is CASSSRGSGTEAFF. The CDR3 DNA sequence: TGTGCCAGCAGTTCCCGGGGGTCGGGGACTGAAGCTTTCTTT.